One and the same sample provided the 21 T cell receptor beta chains below, sequenced in a study of CD8+CD57+ T cells in acquired aplastic anemia. Genomic DNA, serving as template, underwent TCR beta VDJ and CDR3 profiling. Each CDR3 protein is one row after TCRdb ran MiXCR on the reads. The sample gives some 200,000 distinct CDR3 sequences, 34% of which show up once; about 1.1% is in the top ten. Sequencing input: sorted CD4+, CD8+, or CD8+CD57+ T cells (not recorded which) from PBMCs. All receptors come from a human donor in good health, serving as a control.

The chain carries TRBV20-1 and TRBJ2-1, with 7 nucleotides matching TRBD2. CDR3 length: 15 residues. The germline V gene has CDR1 DFQATT and CDR2 SNEGSKA (reference sequence). After removal of 2 bases from V and 9 bases from J, the junction contained 13 bases not matched to a gene. The CDR3 protein is CSARLSGLSDSEQFF. CDR3 DNA sequence: TGCAGTGCTAGATTGTCGGGACTAAGCGACAGTGAGCAGTTCTTC.

Comments on this clonotype: A much larger clone differs from this one at a single base, so this may be a read error. CDR3 sequence (DNA): TGCGGTGCTAGCTTTCGGGCTGAAGCTTTCTTT. Translation: CGASFRAEAFF. The chain couples TRBV20-1 to TRBJ1-1; no firm D call. Germline CDR1 is DFQATT and CDR2 is SNEGSKA (reference sequence). CDR3 size: 11 residues.

This clonotype occurred a few times. This rearrangement joins TRBV5-1 to TRBJ2-1; 10 nucleotides align to TRBD2. Looked up from germline, CDR1 is SGHRS and CDR2 is YFSETQ. V gave up 1 base and J gave up 4 bases; unmatched junction bases: 5. The CDR3 has 16 amino acids. In nucleotides, the CDR3 is TGCGCCAGCAGCTTGTCTAGCGGGAGTGGTTACAATGAGCAGTTCTTC. Its translation is CASSLSSGSGYNEQFF.

Comments on this clonotype: Possible read error: a much larger clone is one base away. J is TRBJ1-2 and V is TRBV4-1; D gene ambiguous. Germline lookup yields CDR1 MGHRA and CDR2 YSYEKL. The CDR3 runs 15 residues. This CDR3 reads CASSHPVPSNYGYAF. CDR3 sequence (DNA): TGCGCCAGCAGCCACCCCGTACCGTCTAACTATGGCTACGCCTTC.

Regarding this clonotype: Likely a read error: the CDR3 ends without its conserved phenylalanine or tryptophan. This sequence joins TRBV6-1 and TRBJ1-1; no definite D call. The length of the CDR3 is 14 residues. The germline V gene has CDR1 MNHNS and CDR2 SASEGT. V lost 0 bases and J lost 1, with 6 bases in between. The CDR3 DNA is TGTGCCAGCAGTGAAGCAGGCCGGAACACTGAAGCTTTCTCT. This sequence encodes CASSEAGRNTEAFS.

This clonotype was seen many times. The gene calls are TRBV6-6 and TRBJ2-7; 8 positions match TRBD2. Germline values: CDR1 MNHNY, CDR2 SVGAGI (reference sequence). The CDR3 is 15 amino acids. Germline trimming cut 5 bases from V and 0 bases from J; bases unmatched to any gene: 6. CDR3 region: CASSQRLASSYEQYF. CDR3 sequence (DNA): TGTGCCAGCAGTCAAAGACTAGCGTCCTCCTACGAGCAGTACTTC.

This chain uses TRBV11-2 with TRBJ2-1, with 9 bases identical to TRBD2. This CDR3 region has 14 residues. In germline, CDR1 is SGHAT, CDR2 FQNNGV. V dropped 5 bases and J dropped 6; count of bases not matched to a gene: 5. CDR3 coding DNA: TGTGCCAGCAGCAAGGGACTAGCCAGCAATGAGCAGTTCTTC. Translated, it gives CASSKGLASNEQFF.

This clonotype was detected many times. V and J are TRBV7-2 and TRBJ2-7, with 10 bases that match TRBD2. The CDR3 covers 15 residues. V was pared by 5 bases and J by 3 bases, with 7 bases of the junction left unmatched. The germline CDR1 and CDR2 sequences are SGHTA and FQGNSA. The CDR3 here is CASSTTSGAVYEQYF. The CDR3 nucleotides are TGTGCCAGCAGCACCACTAGCGGGGCCGTCTACGAGCAGTACTTC. The whole variable domain, filled in from reference TRBV7-2 and TRBJ2-7, reads GAGVSQSPSNKVTEKGKDVELRCDPISGHTALYWYRQSLGQGLEFLIYFQGNSAPDKSGLPSDRFSAERTGGSVSTLTIQRTQQEDSAVYLCASSTTSGAVYEQYFGPGTRLTVT.

This chain joins TRBV7-9 and TRBJ1-2, with D possibly being TRBD1 (5 bases). The CDR3 has 13 residues. Germline loops: CDR1 SEHNR, CDR2 FQNEAQ (reference sequence). V shed 6 bases and J shed 8 bases, with 16 bases lying between them. The CDR3 reads CASSHGYGDGYTF. DNA of the CDR3: TGTGCCAGCAGTCACGGGTATGGGGACGGCTACACCTTC.

A remark on this clonotype: A single base separates this from a much larger clone, so it may be a read error. The chain uses TRBV6-4 and TRBJ2-3, with 9 nucleotides matching TRBD2. Per the germline V gene, CDR1 is MRHNA and CDR2 is SNTAGT. The CDR3 consists of 15 residues. V trimming: 0 bases; J trimming: 8 bases; junction bases outside the gene matches: 6. CDR3 loop: CASSDSGLASGTQYF. Written as DNA, the CDR3 is TGTGCCAGCAGTGACTCGGGACTAGCCTCAGGTACGCAGTATTTT.

This clonotype has only a few counts. The rearrangement links TRBV3-1 to TRBJ1-3, with 9 bases matching TRBD1. This CDR3 is built from 16 residues. The V gene end was trimmed by 3 bases and the J gene end by 1 base; junction bases not matched to a gene: 4. Per germline, CDR1 LGHDT and CDR2 YNNKEL (reference sequence). Here the CDR3 reads CASSQAGTGSGNTIYF. DNA of the CDR3: TGTGCCAGCAGCCAGGCAGGGACAGGGTCTGGAAACACCATATATTTT.

This clonotype was detected only a few times. This chain links TRBV6-6 with TRBJ1-5; D is perhaps TRBD1 (5 bases). This CDR3 is built from 15 residues. CDR1 and CDR2 from the germline V gene are MNHNY and SVGAGI (reference sequence). V was clipped by 4 bases and J by 2 bases, with 12 bases between them. The chain's CDR3 is CASSSLKGGNQPQHF. The CDR3 nucleotides read TGTGCCAGCAGTTCCCTAAAAGGGGGCAATCAGCCCCAGCATTTT.

The V and J genes are TRBV2 and TRBJ2-6; D ambiguous. CDR3 length: 13 residues. Germline V gives CDR1 SNHLY, CDR2 FYNNEI. Trimming stripped 1 base from V and 4 bases from J, with 2 bases between. The chain's CDR3 is CASSEEGANVLTF. The CDR3 DNA follows: TGTGCCAGCAGTGAAGAGGGGGCCAACGTCCTGACTTTC.

This clonotype occurred once. The V call is TRBV9, the J call TRBJ1-6; D not resolved. Germline lookup yields CDR1 SGDLS and CDR2 YYNGEE. V lost 0 bases to trimming and J lost 9 bases, with 13 bases between them. The CDR3 contains 15 residues. CDR3: CASSVALGTASPLHF. CDR3 DNA: TGTGCCAGCAGCGTAGCTCTGGGAACGGCTTCACCCCTCCACTTT. The full variable domain, rest sourced from reference TRBV9 and TRBJ1-6, is DSGVTQTPKHLITATGQRVTLRCSPRSGDLSVYWYQQSLDQGLQFLIQYYNGEERAKGNILERFSAQQFPDLHSELNLSSLELGDSALYFCASSVALGTASPLHFGNGTRLTVT.

This clonotype was seen repeatedly, ten times or more. V usage is TRBV20-1 and J usage is TRBJ1-5, with unresolved D. Trimming pared 3 bases from V and 3 bases from J, leaving 6 bases between. Germline CDR1 DFQATT, CDR2 SNEGSKA (reference sequence). The CDR3 is 12 residues long. The CDR3 DNA sequence: TGCAGTGCTAGCAGAATCAATCAGCCCCAGCATTTT. It translates to CSASRINQPQHF.

Concerning this clonotype: An end of the junction differs from the germline gene, which may be a read error. The gene calls are TRBV7-9 and TRBJ1-2, with D tentatively TRBD1 (5 bases). Germline-derived CDR1 and CDR2 are SEHNR and FQNEAQ (reference sequence). The CDR3 length is 14 residues. The CDR3 DNA sequence: TGCGCCAGCGGCCCGCTATCGGACATAGGTGGCTACACCTTC. Its protein product is CASGPLSDIGGYTF.

This clonotype was recorded at least ten times. The V and J genes are TRBV19 and TRBJ2-7, with 9 nucleotides matching TRBD2. The J segment lost 4 bases and the V segment lost 6 bases, leaving 10 bases of the junction unmatched. CDR3 length equals 15 residues. In germline, CDR1 is LNHDA, CDR2 SQIVND (reference sequence). The CDR3 reads CASSPGSGGNYEQYF. CDR3 in DNA: TGTGCCAGTAGCCCGGGTAGCGGGGGAAATTACGAGCAGTACTTC. The full variable domain, its missing parts supplied by reference TRBV19 and TRBJ2-7, is DGGITQSPKYLFRKEGQNVTLSCEQNLNHDAMYWYRQDPGQGLRLIYYSQIVNDFQKGDIAEGYSVSREKKESFPLTVTSAQKNPTAFYLCASSPGSGGNYEQYFGPGTRLTVT.

This clonotype was found a few times. The chain has TRBV7-6 and TRBJ1-4; D is possibly TRBD1 (6 bases). CDR3 size: 14 residues. V lost 3 bases and J lost 5, with 10 bases in between. Germline-derived CDR1 and CDR2 are SGHVS and FNYEAQ. The CDR3 loop reads CASSFAGTNEKLFF. Written as DNA, the CDR3 is TGTGCCAGCAGCTTCGCAGGGACAAATGAAAAACTGTTTTTT.

At least ten counts were recorded for this clonotype. CDR3 sequence reads: CASRDLAGGREQYF. The CDR3 DNA reads as TGTGCCAGCAGGGACCTAGCGGGAGGGCGAGAGCAGTACTTC. The J gene is TRBJ2-7, the V gene TRBV6-1, with 12 bases aligning to TRBD2. V trimming: 6 bases; J trimming: 7 bases; junction bases outside the gene matches: 7. Germline CDR1 reads MNHNS; CDR2 reads SASEGT. The CDR3 is 14 residues long.

In this sample, this clonotype turned up many times. The CDR3 sequence: CSARLSPGQGQETQYF. In DNA form, the CDR3 reads TGCAGCGCCAGGTTGTCTCCGGGACAGGGGCAGGAGACCCAGTACTTC. The chain links TRBV29-1 to TRBJ2-5, with TRBD1 matching 10 bases. The V gene end was trimmed by 7 bases and the J gene end by 5 bases; junction bases not matched to a gene: 16. Germline V gives CDR1 SQVTM, CDR2 ANQGSEA. The CDR3 covers 16 residues.

The V and J genes are TRBV2 and TRBJ1-5; 8 bases agree with TRBD1. Germline CDR1 reads SNHLY; CDR2 reads FYNNEI. V shed 6 bases, J shed 2 bases, and the junction held 6 bases outside the gene matches. The CDR3 totals 15 residues. The CDR3 DNA sequence: TGTGCCAGCAGATTAGCGGGACAGGGCAATCAGCCCCAGCATTTT. Translated: CASRLAGQGNQPQHF.